This T cell receptor beta chain was found in a study of human T cells and chemical hapten exposure. Notes on the study in general: No shift was seen in TCRs above 1 in 1000 frequency with DPC sensitization.

V was shortened by 5 bases and J by 4 bases, with 9 bases between the two germline ends. The CDR3 is 13 residues long. Germline V CDR1 and CDR2: SEHNR, FQNEAQ (reference sequence). Using its own MiXCR run on the RACE reads, TCRdb lists one record per CDR3 protein. The table has just under 350,000 distinct CDR3 sequences, around 6.9% seen once. Time point given: patch test 1, 2 weeks after DPC sensitization. Treatment indicated: therapeutic diphenylcyclopropenone sensitization with weekly scalp DPC. Donors were 18 to 70-year-old alopecia patients suitable for DPC. Only a few counts were recorded for this clonotype. Its target is unknown.

This rearrangement joins TRBV7-9 to TRBJ1-3; D is undetermined. This specimen was whole blood, taken in connection with sensitization to the hapten diphenylcyclopropenone (DPC). This clonotype was sampled from a woman younger than 35 with alopecia areata. Some clones in this sample may be carry-over from other donors' samples. The CDR3 spells CASSHLSGNTIYF. DNA of the CDR3: TGTGCCAGCAGCCATTTGTCCGGAAACACCATATATTTT.